The present T cell receptor beta chain was sequenced within a study of blood T cell repertoires in COVID-19. Background on the study: The United States, Italy and Spain were the sources of the acute and convalescent COVID-19 samples. Nucleic acid was either cDNA or gDNA, and it came from T cells, B-cell-depleted T cells, or PBMCs.

The method was immunoSEQ multiplex PCR; TCRdb's version includes in-frame clones alone and lacks a portion of them. The profile shows 200,000 to 250,000 clones, about 81% of them singletons. Germline loops: CDR1 SGHDT, CDR2 YYEEEE. J gave up 3 bases and V 4 bases, and 8 bases lay outside the gene matches. This CDR3 comprises 17 residues. The TCR sequence derives from a woman at least 80 years old with COVID-19, enrolled during active disease. The sample was peripheral blood. V gene TRBV5-6 combines with J gene TRBJ2-2; 11 bases are a match to TRBD2. The CDR3 reads CASSPQTSGTYTGELFF. The CDR3 bases are TGTGCCAGCAGCCCTCAGACTAGCGGGACTTACACCGGGGAGCTGTTTTTT.